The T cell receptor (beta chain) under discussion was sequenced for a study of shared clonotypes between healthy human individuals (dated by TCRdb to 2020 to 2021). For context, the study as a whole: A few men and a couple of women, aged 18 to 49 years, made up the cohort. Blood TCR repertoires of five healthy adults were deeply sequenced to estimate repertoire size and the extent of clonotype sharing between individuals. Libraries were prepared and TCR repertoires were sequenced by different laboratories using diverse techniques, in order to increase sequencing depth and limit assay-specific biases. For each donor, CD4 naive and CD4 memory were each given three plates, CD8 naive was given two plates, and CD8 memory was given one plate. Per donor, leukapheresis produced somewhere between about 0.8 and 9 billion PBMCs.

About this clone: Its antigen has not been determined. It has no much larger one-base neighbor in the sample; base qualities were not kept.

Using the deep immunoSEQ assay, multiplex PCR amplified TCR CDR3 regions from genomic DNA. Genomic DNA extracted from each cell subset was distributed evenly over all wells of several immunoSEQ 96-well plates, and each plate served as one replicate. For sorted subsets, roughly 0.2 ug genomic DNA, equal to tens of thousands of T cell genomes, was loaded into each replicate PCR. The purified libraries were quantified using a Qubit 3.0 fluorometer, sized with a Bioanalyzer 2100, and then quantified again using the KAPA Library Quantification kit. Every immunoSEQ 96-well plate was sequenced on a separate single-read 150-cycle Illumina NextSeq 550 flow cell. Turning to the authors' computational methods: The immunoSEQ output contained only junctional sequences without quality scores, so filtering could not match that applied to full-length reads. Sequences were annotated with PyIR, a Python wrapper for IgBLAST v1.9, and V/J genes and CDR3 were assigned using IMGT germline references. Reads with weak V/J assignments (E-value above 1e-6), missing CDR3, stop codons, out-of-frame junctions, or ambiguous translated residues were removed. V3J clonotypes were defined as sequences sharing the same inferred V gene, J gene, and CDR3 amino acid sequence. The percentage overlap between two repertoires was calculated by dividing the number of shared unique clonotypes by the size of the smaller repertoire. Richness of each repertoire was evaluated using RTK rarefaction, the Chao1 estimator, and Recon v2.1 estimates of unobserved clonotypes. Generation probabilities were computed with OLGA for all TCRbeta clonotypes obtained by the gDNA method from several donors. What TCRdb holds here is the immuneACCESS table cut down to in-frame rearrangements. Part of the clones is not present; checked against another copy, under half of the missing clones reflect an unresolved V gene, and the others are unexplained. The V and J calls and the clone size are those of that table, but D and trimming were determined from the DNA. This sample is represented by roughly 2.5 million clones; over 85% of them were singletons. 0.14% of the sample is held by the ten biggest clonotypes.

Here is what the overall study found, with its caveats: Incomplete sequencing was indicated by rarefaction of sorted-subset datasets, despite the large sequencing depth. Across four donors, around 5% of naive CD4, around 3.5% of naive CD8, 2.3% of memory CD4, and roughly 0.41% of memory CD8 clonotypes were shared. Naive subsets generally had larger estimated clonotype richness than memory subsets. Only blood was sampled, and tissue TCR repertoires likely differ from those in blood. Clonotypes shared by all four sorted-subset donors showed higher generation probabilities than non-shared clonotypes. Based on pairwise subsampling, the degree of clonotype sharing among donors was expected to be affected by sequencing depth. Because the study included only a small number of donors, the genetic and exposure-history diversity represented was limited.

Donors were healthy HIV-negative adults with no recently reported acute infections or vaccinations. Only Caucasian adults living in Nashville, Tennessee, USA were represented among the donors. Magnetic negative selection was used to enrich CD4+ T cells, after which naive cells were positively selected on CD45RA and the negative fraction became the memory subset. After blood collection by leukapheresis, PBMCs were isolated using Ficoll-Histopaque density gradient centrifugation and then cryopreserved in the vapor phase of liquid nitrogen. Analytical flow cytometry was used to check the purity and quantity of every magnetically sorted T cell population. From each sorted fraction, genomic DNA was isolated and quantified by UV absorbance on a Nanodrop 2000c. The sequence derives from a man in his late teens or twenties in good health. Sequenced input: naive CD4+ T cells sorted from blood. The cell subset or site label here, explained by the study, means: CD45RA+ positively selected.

In nucleotides, the sequence is TGTGCCAGCTCAACAGGGGCGGAGACCCAGTACTTC. It codes for CASSTGAETQYF. The chain is made from TRBV18 and TRBJ2-5; 7 bases in between match TRBD1. CDR1 and CDR2 are drawn from the germline V gene: KGHSH, LQKENI. From V the trimming removes 5 bases and from J it removes 5 bases, while the gene matches leave 2 bases of the junction unaccounted for. From cysteine to phenylalanine, the CDR3 is 12 amino acids long. Only the CDR3 DNA stays, 36 bases, in frame from base 1.